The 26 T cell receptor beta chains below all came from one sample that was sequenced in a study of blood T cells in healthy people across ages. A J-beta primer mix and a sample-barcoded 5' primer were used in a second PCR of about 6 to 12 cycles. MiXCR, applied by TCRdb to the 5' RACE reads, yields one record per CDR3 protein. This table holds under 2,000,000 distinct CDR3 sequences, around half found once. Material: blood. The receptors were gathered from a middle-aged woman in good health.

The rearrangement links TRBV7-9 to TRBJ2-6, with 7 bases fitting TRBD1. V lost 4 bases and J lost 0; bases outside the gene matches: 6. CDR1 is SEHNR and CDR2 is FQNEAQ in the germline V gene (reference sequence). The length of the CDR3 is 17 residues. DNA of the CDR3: TGTGCCAGCAGCTCTGGACAGGCGAGCTCTGGGGCCAACGTCCTGACTTTC. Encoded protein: CASSSGQASSGANVLTF.

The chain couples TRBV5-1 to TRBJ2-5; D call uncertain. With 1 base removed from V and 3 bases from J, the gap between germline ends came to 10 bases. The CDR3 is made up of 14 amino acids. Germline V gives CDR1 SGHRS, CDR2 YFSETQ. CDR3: CASSLSHPEETQYF. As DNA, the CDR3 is TGCGCCAGCAGCTTGTCACATCCCGAAGAGACCCAGTACTTC.

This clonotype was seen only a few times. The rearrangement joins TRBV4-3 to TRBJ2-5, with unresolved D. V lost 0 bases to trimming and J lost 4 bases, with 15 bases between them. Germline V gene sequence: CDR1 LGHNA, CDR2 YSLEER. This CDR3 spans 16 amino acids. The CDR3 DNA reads TGCGCCAGCAGCCAAGACGCCCCGCATAAGGGAGAGACCCAGTACTTC. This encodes CASSQDAPHKGETQYF.

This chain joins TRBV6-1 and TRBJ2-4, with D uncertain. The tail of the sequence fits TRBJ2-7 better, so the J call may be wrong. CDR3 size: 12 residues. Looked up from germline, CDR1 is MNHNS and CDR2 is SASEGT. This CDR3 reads CASSEITYEQYF. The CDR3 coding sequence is TGTGCCAGCAGTGAGATAACCTACGAGCAGTACTTC.

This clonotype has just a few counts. CDR3: CASSLPPVGPTDTQYF. CDR3 DNA sequence: TGCGCCAGCAGCTTGCCTCCGGTGGGCCCCACAGATACGCAGTATTTT. The gene calls are TRBV5-1 and TRBJ2-3; D is unresolved. V lost 1 base, J lost 2 bases, and 14 bases lay in between. The CDR3 sequence is 16 residues long. Germline V CDR1 and CDR2: SGHRS, YFSETQ.

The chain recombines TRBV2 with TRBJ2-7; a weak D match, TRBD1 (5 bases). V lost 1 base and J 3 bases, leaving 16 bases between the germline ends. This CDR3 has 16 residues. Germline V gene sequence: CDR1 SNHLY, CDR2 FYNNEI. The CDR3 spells CASSEGSIGVNYEQYF. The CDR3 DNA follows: TGTGCCAGCAGTGAAGGGAGCATAGGGGTTAACTACGAGCAGTACTTC.

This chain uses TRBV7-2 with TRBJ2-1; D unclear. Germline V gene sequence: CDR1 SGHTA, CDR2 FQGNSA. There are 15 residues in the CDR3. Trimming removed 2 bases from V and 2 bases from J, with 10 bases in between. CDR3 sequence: CASSLSTTPYNEQFF. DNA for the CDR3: TGTGCCAGCAGCTTAAGTACGACCCCCTACAATGAGCAGTTCTTC.

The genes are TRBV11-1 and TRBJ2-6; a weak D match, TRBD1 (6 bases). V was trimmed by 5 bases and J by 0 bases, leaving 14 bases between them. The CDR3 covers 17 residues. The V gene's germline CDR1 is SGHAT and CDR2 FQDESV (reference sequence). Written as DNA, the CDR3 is TGTGCCAGCAGCCTACAGGGCCTAAGCTCTGGGGCCAACGTCCTGACTTTC. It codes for CASSLQGLSSGANVLTF.

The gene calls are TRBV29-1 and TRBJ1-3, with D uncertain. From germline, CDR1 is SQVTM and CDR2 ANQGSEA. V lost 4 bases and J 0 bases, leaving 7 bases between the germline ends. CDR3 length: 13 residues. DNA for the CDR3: TGCAGCGTTGGACCTGACTCTGGAAACACCATATATTTT. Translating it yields CSVGPDSGNTIYF.

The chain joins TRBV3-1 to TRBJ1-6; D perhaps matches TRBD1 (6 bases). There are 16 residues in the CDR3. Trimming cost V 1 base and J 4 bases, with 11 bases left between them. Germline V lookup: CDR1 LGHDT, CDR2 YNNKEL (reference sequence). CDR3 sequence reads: CASSQVATGYNSPLHF. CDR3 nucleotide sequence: TGTGCCAGCAGCCAAGTTGCAACAGGGTATAATTCACCCCTCCACTTT.

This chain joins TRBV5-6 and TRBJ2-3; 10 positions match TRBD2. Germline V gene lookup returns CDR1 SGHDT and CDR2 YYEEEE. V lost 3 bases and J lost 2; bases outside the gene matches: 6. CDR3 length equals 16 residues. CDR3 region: CASSYPSGGLTDTQYF. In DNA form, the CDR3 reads TGTGCCAGCAGCTACCCTAGCGGGGGACTCACAGATACGCAGTATTTT.

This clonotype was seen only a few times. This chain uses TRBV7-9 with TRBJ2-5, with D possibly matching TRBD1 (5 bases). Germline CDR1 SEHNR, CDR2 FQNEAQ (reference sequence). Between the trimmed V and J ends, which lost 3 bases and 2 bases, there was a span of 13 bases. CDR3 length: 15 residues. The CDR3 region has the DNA TGTGCCAGCAGCTTGGGCAGGGCGAGTCAAGAGACCCAGTACTTC. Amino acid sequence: CASSLGRASQETQYF.

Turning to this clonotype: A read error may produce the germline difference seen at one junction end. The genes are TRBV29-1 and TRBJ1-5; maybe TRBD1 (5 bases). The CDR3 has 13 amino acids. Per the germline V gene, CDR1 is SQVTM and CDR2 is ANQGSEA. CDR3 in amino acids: CSVAGMSGQPQHF. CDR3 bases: TGCAGTGTTGCAGGGATGTCTGGTCAGCCCCAGCATTTT. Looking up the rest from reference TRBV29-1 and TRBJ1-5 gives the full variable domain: SAVISQKPSRDICQRGTSLTIQCQVDSQVTMMFWYRQQPGQSLTLIATANQGSEATYESGFVIDKFPISRPNLTFSTLTVSNMSPEDSSIYLCSVAGMSGQPQHFGDGTRLSIL.

CDR3 amino acids: CASSLRAGQGSDTQYF. The CDR3 region has the DNA TGTGCCAGCAGCTTACGTGCTGGACAGGGGTCAGATACGCAGTATTTT. The J gene is TRBJ2-3, the V gene TRBV7-2, with 9 bases that match TRBD1. CDR1 and CDR2 from the germline V gene are SGHTA and FQGNSA. V was pared by 2 bases and J by 4 bases, with 7 bases of the junction left unmatched. The CDR3 length is 16 residues.

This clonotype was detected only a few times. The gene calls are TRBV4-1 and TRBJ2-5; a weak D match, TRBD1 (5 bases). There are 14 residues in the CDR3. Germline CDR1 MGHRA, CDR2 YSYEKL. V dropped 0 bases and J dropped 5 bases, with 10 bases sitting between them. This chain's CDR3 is CASSQEGPGETQYF. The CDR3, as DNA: TGCGCCAGCAGCCAAGAGGGTCCAGGGGAGACCCAGTACTTC.

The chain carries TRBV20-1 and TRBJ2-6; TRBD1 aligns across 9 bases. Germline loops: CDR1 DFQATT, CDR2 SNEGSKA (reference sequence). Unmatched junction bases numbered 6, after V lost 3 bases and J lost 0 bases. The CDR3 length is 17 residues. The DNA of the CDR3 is TGCAGTGCTAGGGGACAGGGAACGGACTCTGGGGCCAACGTCCTGACTTTC. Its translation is CSARGQGTDSGANVLTF.

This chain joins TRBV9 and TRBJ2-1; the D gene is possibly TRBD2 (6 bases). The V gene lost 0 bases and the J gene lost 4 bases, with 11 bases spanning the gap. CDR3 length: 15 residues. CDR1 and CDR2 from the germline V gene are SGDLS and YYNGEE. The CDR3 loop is CASSVGRRGYNEQFF. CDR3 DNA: TGTGCCAGCAGCGTAGGTAGGAGGGGATACAATGAGCAGTTCTTC.

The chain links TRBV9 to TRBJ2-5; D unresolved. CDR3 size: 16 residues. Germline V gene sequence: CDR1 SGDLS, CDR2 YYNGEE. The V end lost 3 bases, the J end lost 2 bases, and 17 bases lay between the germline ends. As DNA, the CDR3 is TGTGCCAGCAGCGGCCCATTAGACATAGAACAAGAGACCCAGTACTTC. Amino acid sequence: CASSGPLDIEQETQYF.

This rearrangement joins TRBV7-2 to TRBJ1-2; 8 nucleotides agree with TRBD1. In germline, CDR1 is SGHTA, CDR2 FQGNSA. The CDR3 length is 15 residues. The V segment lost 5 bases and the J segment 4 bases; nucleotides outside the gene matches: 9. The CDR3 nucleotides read TGTGCCAGCAGCACGAGACAGGGGCCCGTCTATGGCTACACCTTC. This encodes CASSTRQGPVYGYTF.

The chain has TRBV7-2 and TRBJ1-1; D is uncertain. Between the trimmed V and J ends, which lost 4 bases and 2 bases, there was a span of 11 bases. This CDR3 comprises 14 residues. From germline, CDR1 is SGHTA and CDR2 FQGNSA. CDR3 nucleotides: TGTGCCAGCAGCTCCAGCTGGACCAACACTGAAGCTTTCTTT. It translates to CASSSSWTNTEAFF.

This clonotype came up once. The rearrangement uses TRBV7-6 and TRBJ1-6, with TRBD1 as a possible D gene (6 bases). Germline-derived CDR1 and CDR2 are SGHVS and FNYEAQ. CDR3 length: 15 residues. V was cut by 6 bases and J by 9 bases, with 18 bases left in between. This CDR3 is CASSSTTGHGSPLHF. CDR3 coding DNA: TGTGCCAGCAGTTCTACCACAGGGCACGGTTCACCCCTCCACTTT.

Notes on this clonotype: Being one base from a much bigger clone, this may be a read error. CDR3 bases: TGCAGTGCTAGAGTGAGGTCCTATGGCTACACCTTC. Its protein is CSARVRSYGYTF. The chain links TRBV20-1 to TRBJ1-2; D not resolved. In germline, CDR1 is DFQATT, CDR2 SNEGSKA (reference sequence). Trimming took 1 base from V and 4 from J, leaving 7 bases between them. This CDR3 has 12 residues.

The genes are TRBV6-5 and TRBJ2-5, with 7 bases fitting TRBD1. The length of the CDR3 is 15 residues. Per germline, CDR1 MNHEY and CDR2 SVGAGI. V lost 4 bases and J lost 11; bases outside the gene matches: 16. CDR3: CASSSPGQLGYRQYF. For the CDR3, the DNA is TGTGCCAGCAGTTCTCCGGGACAGTTAGGATACCGGCAGTACTTC.

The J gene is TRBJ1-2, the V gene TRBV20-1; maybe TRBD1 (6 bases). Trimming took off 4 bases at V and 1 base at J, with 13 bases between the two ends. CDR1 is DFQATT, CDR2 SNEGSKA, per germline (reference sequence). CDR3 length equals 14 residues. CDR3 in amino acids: CSATLGALNYGYTF. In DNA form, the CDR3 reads TGCAGTGCTACTCTGGGGGCCCTTAACTATGGCTACACCTTC.

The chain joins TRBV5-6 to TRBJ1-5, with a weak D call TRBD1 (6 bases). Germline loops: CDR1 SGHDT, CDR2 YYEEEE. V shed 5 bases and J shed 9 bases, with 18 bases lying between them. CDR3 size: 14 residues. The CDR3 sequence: CASSTGTSFWPQHF. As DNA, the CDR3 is TGTGCCAGCAGTACTGGGACATCGTTTTGGCCCCAGCATTTT. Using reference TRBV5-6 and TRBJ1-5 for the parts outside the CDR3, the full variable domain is DAGVTQSPTHLIKTRGQQVTLRCSPKSGHDTVSWYQQALGQGPQFIFQYYEEEERQRGNFPDRFSGHQFPNYSSELNVNALLLGDSALYLCASSTGTSFWPQHFGDGTRLSIL.

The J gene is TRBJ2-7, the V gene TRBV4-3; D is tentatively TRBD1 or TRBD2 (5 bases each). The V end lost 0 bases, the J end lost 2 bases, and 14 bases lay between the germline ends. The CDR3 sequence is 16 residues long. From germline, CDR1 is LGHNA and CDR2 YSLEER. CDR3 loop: CASSQESTGLTYEQYF. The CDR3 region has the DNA TGCGCCAGCAGCCAAGAGTCAACGGGGCTTACCTACGAGCAGTACTTC.